The 25 T cell receptor beta chains listed next were all sequenced from one sample in a study of T cell responses to AZD1222 COVID-19 vaccine. Assay used: immunoSEQ multiplex PCR; TCRdb lists only in-frame clones, some missing. Of 100,000 to 150,000 clones detected, over 75% appear once; the ten largest clones hold approximately 3.1%. The sequencing used peripheral blood, collected on day 0 of AZD1222 vaccination. The receptor set was obtained from an adult in good health.

The V gene is TRBV5-4, the J gene TRBJ1-4; 7 nucleotides agree with TRBD1. The V gene's germline CDR1 is SGHNT and CDR2 YYREEE (reference sequence). V dropped 4 bases and J dropped 8; count of bases not matched to a gene: 8. The CDR3 is 14 amino acids. CDR3 residues: CASSPELTGEKLFF. CDR3 DNA sequence: TGTGCCAGCAGCCCAGAGCTGACAGGGGAAAAACTGTTTTTT.

This rearrangement joins TRBV5-1 to TRBJ2-5; 8 nucleotides agree with TRBD1. CDR3 length: 14 residues. Looked up from germline, CDR1 is SGHRS and CDR2 is YFSETQ. V lost 3 bases, J lost 3 bases, and 4 bases stayed unmatched. The CDR3 loop reads CASSSGTGKETQYF. The CDR3 coding sequence is TGCGCCAGCAGCTCGGGGACAGGCAAAGAGACCCAGTACTTC.

The chain joins TRBV10-3 to TRBJ1-5; possible D gene TRBD1, 5 bases. V was cut by 6 bases and J by 5 bases, with 11 bases left in between. The CDR3 length is 13 residues. In germline, CDR1 is ENHRY, CDR2 SYGVKD. Here the CDR3 DNA reads TGTGCCATCAGACGGGACGGGGATCAGCCCCAGCATTTT. Its protein product is CAIRRDGDQPQHF.

The chain joins TRBV9 to TRBJ2-2; D is uncertain. Germline V gene lookup returns CDR1 SGDLS and CDR2 YYNGEE. Trimming removed 0 bases from V and 6 bases from J, with 12 bases in between. CDR3 length: 15 residues. The CDR3 DNA reads as TGTGCCAGCAGCGTAGGCCCGGTCGCGGCCGGGGAGCTGTTTTTT. It yields the protein CASSVGPVAAGELFF.

This clone was counted once. This chain links TRBV4-3 with TRBJ2-7; possibly TRBD1 for D (6 bases). Trimming pared 1 base from V and 4 bases from J, leaving 8 bases between. The length of the CDR3 is 13 residues. Germline CDR1 and CDR2: LGHNA and YSLEER. CDR3 amino acids: CASSQARGYEQYF. The CDR3 DNA reads as TGCGCCAGCAGCCAAGCCAGGGGATACGAGCAGTACTTC.

The chain joins TRBV5-1 to TRBJ1-1; 7 bases align to TRBD1. This CDR3 spans 14 amino acids. Trimming cost V 4 bases and J 1 base; bases outside gene matches: 4. Germline loops: CDR1 SGHRS, CDR2 YFSETQ. The CDR3: CASSPGTENTEAFF. The CDR3 nucleotides read TGCGCCAGCAGCCCGGGGACAGAGAACACTGAAGCTTTCTTT. Together with reference TRBV5-1 and TRBJ1-1, the CDR3 gives the full variable domain: KAGVTQTPRYLIKTRGQQVTLSCSPISGHRSVSWYQQTPGQGLQFLFEYFSETQRNKGNFPGRFSGRQFSNSRSEMNVSTLELGDSALYLCASSPGTENTEAFFGQGTRLTVV.

A single count supports this clone. V and J are TRBV6-6 and TRBJ2-2; D gene uncertain. Trimming shortened V by 4 bases and J by 0 bases, and 3 bases separated the two germline ends. CDR1 is MNHNY and CDR2 is SVGAGI in the germline V gene (reference sequence). The CDR3 has 13 residues. The CDR3 is CASSSANTGELFF. CDR3 nucleotides: TGTGCCAGCAGTTCGGCGAACACCGGGGAGCTGTTTTTT.

The genes are TRBV30 and TRBJ1-1, with TRBD1 as a possible D gene (6 bases). V gave up 0 bases and J gave up 8 bases, with 28 bases separating them. The CDR3 loop spans 18 amino acids. The germline V gene encodes CDR1 GTSNPN and CDR2 SVGIG (reference sequence). CDR3 sequence (DNA): TGTGCCTGGAGTGTACGCCCAGGGTTGGTTTTTTCGGGACAAGAAGCTTTCTTT. This translates into CAWSVRPGLVFSGQEAFF.

The chain employs TRBV28 and TRBJ2-6, with D hard to call. Germline V gene sequence: CDR1 MDHEN, CDR2 SYDVKM. Trimming stripped 5 bases from V and 4 bases from J, with 9 bases between. CDR3 size: 14 residues. CDR3 sequence (DNA): TGTGCCAGCAGTCGCCTCTTCGGGGCCAACGTCCTGACTTTC. Protein sequence: CASSRLFGANVLTF.

The chain combines TRBV6-5 with TRBJ1-1; D is possibly TRBD1 (5 bases). Germline loops: CDR1 MNHEY, CDR2 SVGAGI. CDR3 size: 15 residues. V shed 6 bases and J shed 1 base, with 15 bases lying between them. CDR3 nucleotide sequence: TGTGCCAGCAGCCTTATACCGACAGAGAACACTGAAGCTTTCTTT. Translated: CASSLIPTENTEAFF.

The chain's CDR3 is CASSLTTGVDGYTF. The CDR3 DNA reads TGCGCCAGCAGCTTGACCACAGGGGTGGATGGCTACACCTTC. The chain links TRBV5-1 to TRBJ1-2, with TRBD1 identical over 7 bases. Per germline, CDR1 SGHRS and CDR2 YFSETQ. The CDR3 has 14 residues. After removal of 1 base from V and 6 bases from J, the junction contained 6 bases not matched to a gene.

CDR3 sequence: CASSYLGGANTEAFF. The CDR3 DNA follows: TGTGCCAGCAGTTACCTTGGGGGGGCGAACACTGAAGCTTTCTTT. The V and J genes are TRBV6-2 or TRBV6-3 and TRBJ1-1; a possible D gene is TRBD1 (6 bases). The V gene lost 2 bases and the J gene lost 1 base, with 11 bases spanning the gap. The CDR3 runs 15 residues. The V gene's germline CDR1 is MNHEY and CDR2 SVGEGT.

The chain has TRBV15 and TRBJ1-5; 8 nucleotides agree with TRBD1. The germline V gene has CDR1 LNHNV and CDR2 YYDKDF (reference sequence). The CDR3 sequence is 16 residues long. Trimming removed 1 base from V and 5 bases from J; junction bases left unmatched: 7. The CDR3 region is CATSRATGGVYQPQHF. As DNA, the CDR3 is TGTGCCACCAGCAGAGCCACAGGGGGTGTATATCAGCCCCAGCATTTT.

The V and J genes are TRBV2 and TRBJ2-2; D gene unclear. The CDR3 totals 15 residues. Germline V gene lookup returns CDR1 SNHLY and CDR2 FYNNEI. Trimming shortened V by 4 bases and J by 0 bases, and 9 bases separated the two germline ends. This CDR3 reads CASSGDRTNTGELFF. As DNA, the CDR3 is TGTGCCAGCAGTGGAGACCGAACGAACACCGGGGAGCTGTTTTTT.

V usage is TRBV27 and J usage is TRBJ2-2, with D perhaps being TRBD1 or TRBD2 (7 bases each). V lost 2 bases, J lost 2 bases, and 12 bases lay in between. The CDR3 has 16 residues. Germline assignment: CDR1 MNHEY and CDR2 SMNVEV (reference sequence). The CDR3 region is CASSLRQGLNTGELFF. Here the CDR3 DNA reads TGTGCCAGCAGTTTACGACAGGGACTAAACACCGGGGAGCTGTTTTTT.

The chain employs TRBV7-8 and TRBJ2-3; 10 nucleotides line up with TRBD2. The CDR3 has 16 amino acids. CDR1 SGHVS and CDR2 FQNEAQ come from the germline V gene. V lost 3 bases, J lost 2 bases, and 5 bases stayed unmatched. The CDR3 region has the DNA TGTGCCAGCAGCTTGACTCTAGCGGGGGTCACAGATACGCAGTATTTT. It codes for CASSLTLAGVTDTQYF.

This chain links TRBV19 with TRBJ1-2, with D possibly matching TRBD1 (5 bases). The V and J ends lost 5 bases and 5 bases respectively, with 12 bases between them. The CDR3 is 13 amino acids. From germline, CDR1 is LNHDA and CDR2 SQIVND (reference sequence). The DNA for the CDR3 is TGTGCCAGTAGTTTTGGCAGGGCTTATGGCTACACCTTC. Its translation: CASSFGRAYGYTF.

The CDR3 region has the DNA TGCAGCGCTGGGGAAGACACTGAAGCTTTCTTT. Amino acids: CSAGEDTEAFF. The chain combines TRBV29-1 with TRBJ1-1; D is uncertain. Germline CDR1 SQVTM, CDR2 ANQGSEA. The V gene lost 7 bases and the J gene lost 3 bases, with 9 bases spanning the gap. The CDR3 length is 11 residues.

The chain is built from TRBV19 and TRBJ2-3, with D perhaps assigned TRBD1 or TRBD2 (5 bases each). Trimming cost V 7 bases and J 7 bases, with 24 bases left between them. The CDR3 loop spans 16 amino acids. CDR1 and CDR2 from the germline V gene are LNHDA and SQIVND (reference sequence). CDR3 sequence reads: CASTSSARGRSNTQYF. For the CDR3, the DNA is TGTGCCAGTACCTCCTCAGCGAGGGGCCGTTCAAATACGCAGTATTTT.

The chain carries TRBV9 and TRBJ1-4; tentative D call: TRBD1 (5 bases). V was pared by 2 bases and J by 8 bases, with 16 bases between. This CDR3 is built from 15 residues. From germline, CDR1 is SGDLS and CDR2 YYNGEE. The CDR3 DNA follows: TGTGCCAGCAGCGTGACTCAGGGTCTTGGGGAAAAACTGTTTTTT. Translation gives CASSVTQGLGEKLFF.

This clone was seen more than once but under ten times. The chain couples TRBV5-1 to TRBJ1-1; D possibly corresponds to TRBD1 (5 bases). V was shortened by 5 bases and J by 3 bases, with 11 bases between the two germline ends. The CDR3 is 13 residues long. Germline CDR1 and CDR2: SGHRS and YFSETQ. CDR3 sequence: CASSKRGDTEAFF. CDR3 sequence (DNA): TGCGCCAGCAGTAAACGAGGGGACACTGAAGCTTTCTTT.

V and J are TRBV7-9 and TRBJ1-2, with a weak D call TRBD1 (5 bases). This CDR3 contains 13 residues. V lost 2 bases, J lost 4 bases, and 8 bases lay in between. The V gene's germline CDR1 is SEHNR and CDR2 FQNEAQ (reference sequence). The CDR3 protein is CASSLQGIYGYTF. CDR3 coding DNA: TGTGCCAGCAGCTTACAGGGAATCTATGGCTACACCTTC.

The V call is TRBV12-3 or TRBV12-4, the J call TRBJ1-4; D is undetermined. The CDR3 consists of 13 residues. V dropped 1 base and J dropped 6 bases, with 6 bases sitting between them. Here the CDR3 reads CASSLVGYEKLFF. DNA of the CDR3: TGTGCCAGCAGTTTAGTGGGGTATGAAAAACTGTTTTTT.

This chain uses TRBV7-2 with TRBJ2-7; weak D call: TRBD2 (6 bases). Germline CDR1 SGHTA, CDR2 FQGNSA. The CDR3 covers 15 residues. Between the trimmed V and J ends, which lost 1 base and 6 bases, there was a span of 16 bases. The CDR3 sequence is CASSLEGGQESEQYF. CDR3 DNA: TGTGCCAGCAGCTTAGAGGGAGGCCAGGAGTCCGAGCAGTACTTC.

The gene calls are TRBV28 and TRBJ1-5; D remains unclear. CDR3 length: 15 residues. The germline CDR1 and CDR2 sequences are MDHEN and SYDVKM. Trimming removed 5 bases at V and 6 bases at J, with 17 bases between. CDR3 in DNA: TGTGCCAGCAGTCCCAGTAGGGCCGCGGGTCAGCCCCAGCATTTT. It encodes CASSPSRAAGQPQHF.